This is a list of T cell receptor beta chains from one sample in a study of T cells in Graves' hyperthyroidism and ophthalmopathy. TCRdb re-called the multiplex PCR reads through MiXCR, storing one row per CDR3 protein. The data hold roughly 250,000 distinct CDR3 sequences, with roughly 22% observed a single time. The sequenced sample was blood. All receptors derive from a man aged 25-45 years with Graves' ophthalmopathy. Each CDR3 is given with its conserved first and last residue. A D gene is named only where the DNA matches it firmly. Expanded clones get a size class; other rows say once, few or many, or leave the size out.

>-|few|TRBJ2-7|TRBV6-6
TGTGCCAGCAGTTACCTAAGTCAGGGGCGGGGGAAAATCTACGAGCAGTACTTC
CASSYLSQGRGKIYEQYF
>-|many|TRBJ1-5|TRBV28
TGTGCCAGCAAAAGCCCCCCCGGGGGGGCAGGTCAGCCCCAGCATTTT
CASKSPPGGAGQPQHF
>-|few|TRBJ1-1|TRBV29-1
TGCAGCGTCGGCGGAATGAACACTGAAGCTTTCTTT
CSVGGMNTEAFF
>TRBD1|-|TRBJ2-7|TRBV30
TGTGCCTGGAGTGGCCAACTGCTGACCGGGGACAGCTCCTACGAGCAGTACTTC
CAWSGQLLTGDSSYEQYF
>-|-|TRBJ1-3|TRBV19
TGTGCCAGTAACCCCGACGGGAACACCATATATTTT
CASNPDGNTIYF
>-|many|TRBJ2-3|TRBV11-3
TGTGCCAGCAGCAACCGGGAACTTTCCCCTACGCAGTATTTT
CASSNRELSPTQYF
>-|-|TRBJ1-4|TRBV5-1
TGCGCCAGCAGCTTGGAGGGGGGCGAGAGTGAAAAACTGTTTTTT
CASSLEGGESEKLFF
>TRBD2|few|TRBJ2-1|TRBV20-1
TGCAGTGCTAGAGATCCTGCTAGCGGGAGCTCCTACAATGAGCAGTTCTTC
CSARDPASGSSYNEQFF
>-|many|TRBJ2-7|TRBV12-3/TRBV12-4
TGTGCCAGCAGTTTAGGGCCGGGGTACGAGCAGTACTTC
CASSLGPGYEQYF
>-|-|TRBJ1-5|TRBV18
TGTGCCAGCTCACCGGTCCATAGCAATCAGCCCCAGCATTTT
CASSPVHSNQPQHF
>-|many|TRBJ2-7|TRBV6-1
TGTGCCAGCAGTGACCGCCTAATAAGGTCTTACGAGCAGTACTTC
CASSDRLIRSYEQYF
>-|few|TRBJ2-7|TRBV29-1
TGCAGCGTTGTAGCAGGGTACGAGCAGTACTTC
CSVVAGYEQYF
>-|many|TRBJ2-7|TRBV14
TGTGCCAGCAGCCAAGGTAACCGACTCCTCTCCTACGAGCAGTACTTC
CASSQGNRLLSYEQYF
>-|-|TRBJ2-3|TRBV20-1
TGCAGGGGGAAGGAAGATACGCAGTATTTT
CRGKEDTQYF
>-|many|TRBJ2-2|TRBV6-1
TGTGCCAGTAGCCACAGGGAGGGGGAGCTGTTTTTT
CASSHREGELFF
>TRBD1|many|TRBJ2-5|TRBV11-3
TGTGCCAGCAGCATAGGGACAGTTTCCTACGAGACCCAGTACTTC
CASSIGTVSYETQYF
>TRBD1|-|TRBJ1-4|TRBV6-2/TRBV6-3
TGTGCCAGCAGTTACGTCGGGACAGCAACTAATGAAAAACTGTTTTTT
CASSYVGTATNEKLFF
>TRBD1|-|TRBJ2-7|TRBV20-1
TGCAGTGCTAGGGTCTCACAGGGGATCACCCACGAGCAGTACTTC
CSARVSQGITHEQYF
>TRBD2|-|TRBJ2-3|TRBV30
TGTGCCTGGAGTGCCCTTCACGGACTAGCGGGAGCGGATACGCAGTATTTT
CAWSALHGLAGADTQYF
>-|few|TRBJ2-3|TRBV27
TGTGCCAGCAGTTTTAGACTTCCGGAAGATACGCAGTATTTT
CASSFRLPEDTQYF
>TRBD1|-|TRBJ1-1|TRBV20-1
TGCAGTGCTATTCCGGGACAGGGAAGGAACACTGAAGCTTTCTTT
CSAIPGQGRNTEAFF
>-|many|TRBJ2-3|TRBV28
TGTGCCAGCAGGAGCGGCGGGACTGGTGCAGATACGCAGTATTTT
CASRSGGTGADTQYF
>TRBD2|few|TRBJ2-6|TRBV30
TGTGCCTGGAGTAGTGGGGGGGCTGGGGCCAACGTCCTGACTTTC
CAWSSGGAGANVLTF
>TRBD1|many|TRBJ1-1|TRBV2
TGTGCCAGCAGCGGGAACGGGGACAGGAACACTGAAGCTTTCTTT
CASSGNGDRNTEAFF
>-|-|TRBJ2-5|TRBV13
TGTGCCAGCAGCTTCGGAATCGGGGAAGAGACCCAGTACTTC
CASSFGIGEETQYF
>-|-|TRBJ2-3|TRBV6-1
TGTGCCAGCAGTCCTGGGCTGAGGGCGGATACGCAGTATTTT
CASSPGLRADTQYF
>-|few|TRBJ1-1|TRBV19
TGTGCCAGTAGCGAACAGGGAGACACTGAAGCTTTCTTT
CASSEQGDTEAFF
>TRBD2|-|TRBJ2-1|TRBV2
TGTGCCAGCAGTGAGATGCTAGCGGGAGAGAATGAGCAGTTCTTC
CASSEMLAGENEQFF
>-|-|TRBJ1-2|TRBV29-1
TGCAGCGTCGAGGACGGGAACTATGGCTACACCTTC
CSVEDGNYGYTF